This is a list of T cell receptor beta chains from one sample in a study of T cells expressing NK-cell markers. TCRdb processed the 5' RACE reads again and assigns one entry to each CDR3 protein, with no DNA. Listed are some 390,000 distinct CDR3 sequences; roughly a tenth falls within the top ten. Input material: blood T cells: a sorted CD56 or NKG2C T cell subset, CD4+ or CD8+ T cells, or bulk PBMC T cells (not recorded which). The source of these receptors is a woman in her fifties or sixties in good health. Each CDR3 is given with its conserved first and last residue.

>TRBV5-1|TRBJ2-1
CASRTAGLDEQFF
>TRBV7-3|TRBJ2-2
CASSSLDGVAGELFF
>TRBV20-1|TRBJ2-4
CSASDLIGGIQYF
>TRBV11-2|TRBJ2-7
CASSFDRIYEQYF
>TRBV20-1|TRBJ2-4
CSARPRGQGGLAGGNIQYF
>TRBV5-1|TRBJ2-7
CASSFQPGQGSYEQYF
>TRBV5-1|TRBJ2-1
CASSTTSSGSPLYNEQFF
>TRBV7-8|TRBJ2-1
CASRLSGNQYNEQFF
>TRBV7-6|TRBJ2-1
CASSLEGSYNEQFF
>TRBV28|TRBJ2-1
CASSSHMSGTSPNEQFF
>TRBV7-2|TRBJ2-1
CASSLSGGRNEQFF
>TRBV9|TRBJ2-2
CASSPRRVLTGELFF
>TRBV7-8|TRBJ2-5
CASSSTSGGRETQYF
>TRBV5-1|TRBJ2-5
CASSILRETQYF
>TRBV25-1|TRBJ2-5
CASSGVGRPAQYF
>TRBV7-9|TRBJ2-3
CASSPGPWWDTQYF
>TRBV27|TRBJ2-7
CASSRRPTYEQYF
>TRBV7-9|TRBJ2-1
CASSFYLAGDNEQFF
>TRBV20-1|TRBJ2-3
CSATQAGAASDTQYF
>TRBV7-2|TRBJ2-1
CASSLSTYEQFF
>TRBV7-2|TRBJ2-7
CASSLGGSLYEQYF
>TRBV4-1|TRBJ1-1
CASSHKPNTEAFF
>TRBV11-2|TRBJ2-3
CASSLDPQLQDTDTQYF
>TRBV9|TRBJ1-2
CASSVTDRVSYGYTF
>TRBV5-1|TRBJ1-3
CASSLVGQGNTIYF
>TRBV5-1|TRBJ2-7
CASRFNGAEKDEQYF
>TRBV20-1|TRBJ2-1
CSARGSPVVDEQFF